The 22 T cell receptor beta chains below were found in one sample sequenced in a study of T cells in narcolepsy (dated by TCRdb to between 2018 and 2020). Libraries came from the immunoSEQ multiplex PCR assay. TCRdb obtained this table from immuneACCESS and retained in-frame rearrangements with V and J assigned. These tables miss some clones; where compared with another copy, unresolved V genes account for less than half of the shortfall, and the remainder is unexplained. The sample table contains tens of thousands of clones; only one count was recorded for roughly four fifths of them. The top ten constitute 1.6% of the sample. Sequenced input: memory (CD45RA-) CD4+ T cells from blood. Read against the paper, the sample's cell subset or site label means: memory T cells sorted ex vivo from peripheral blood. The source of these receptors is a human donor in good health.

The gene calls are TRBV7-2 and TRBJ1-1, with D uncertain. The germline gives CDR1 SGHTA, CDR2 FQGNSA. The V gene lost 5 bases and the J gene lost 1 base, with 14 bases spanning the gap. The CDR3 contains 15 residues. The CDR3: CASSPTVLKNTEAFF. The CDR3 nucleotides are TGTGCCAGCAGCCCGACCGTCTTGAAGAACACTGAAGCTTTCTTT.

The chain employs TRBV29-1 and TRBJ2-7; D unresolved. CDR1 is SQVTM and CDR2 is ANQGSEA in the germline V gene. V gave up 8 bases and J gave up 1 base, with 15 bases separating them. This CDR3 comprises 13 residues. CDR3 in DNA: TGCAGCCACATAGGTATGGAGTCCTACGAGCAGTACTTC. It codes for CSHIGMESYEQYF.

The V gene is TRBV2, the J gene TRBJ2-7; D uncertain. This CDR3 contains 12 residues. Per the germline V gene, CDR1 is SNHLY and CDR2 is FYNNEI. Trimming took 0 bases from V and 6 from J, leaving 6 bases between them. The chain's CDR3 is CASSEALSEQYF. As DNA, the CDR3 is TGTGCCAGCAGTGAAGCGCTGAGCGAGCAGTACTTC.

The rearrangement links TRBV29-1 to TRBJ1-1; D is perhaps TRBD1 (5 bases). The V gene's germline CDR1 is SQVTM and CDR2 ANQGSEA. The CDR3 consists of 15 residues. V lost 5 bases, J lost 0 bases, and 16 bases lay in between. The chain's CDR3 is CSVRAGWGMNTEAFF. CDR3 in DNA: TGCAGCGTTCGGGCAGGGTGGGGCATGAACACTGAAGCTTTCTTT. The complete variable domain, with remaining parts taken from reference TRBV29-1 and TRBJ1-1, reads SAVISQKPSRDICQRGTSLTIQCQVDSQVTMMFWYRQQPGQSLTLIATANQGSEATYESGFVIDKFPISRPNLTFSTLTVSNMSPEDSSIYLCSVRAGWGMNTEAFFGQGTRLTVV.

The chain combines TRBV2 with TRBJ2-4; 10 bases fit TRBD2. The germline gives CDR1 SNHLY, CDR2 FYNNEI. The CDR3 covers 15 residues. J gave up 3 bases and V 8 bases, and 7 bases lay outside the gene matches. The CDR3: CASCSSGGGKNIQYF. CDR3 DNA sequence: TGTGCCAGCTGTTCTAGCGGGGGTGGCAAAAACATTCAGTACTTC.

The J gene is TRBJ1-2, the V gene TRBV27, with D maybe TRBD1 (5 bases). The germline V gene encodes CDR1 MNHEY and CDR2 SMNVEV (reference sequence). V was shortened by 2 bases and J by 2 bases, with 18 bases between the two germline ends. The CDR3 loop spans 17 amino acids. The CDR3 DNA follows: TGTGCCAGCAGTTTAAAAGGGACGGCAGGACTCAACTATGGCTACACCTTC. This sequence encodes CASSLKGTAGLNYGYTF.

The V gene is TRBV5-1, the J gene TRBJ1-4; D is uncertain. The V and J ends lost 1 base and 4 bases respectively, with 8 bases between them. Germline V gene sequence: CDR1 SGHRS, CDR2 YFSETQ. CDR3 length equals 14 residues. CDR3 sequence: CASSLNLLNEKLFF. The CDR3 DNA reads TGCGCCAGCAGCTTGAACTTACTTAATGAAAAACTGTTTTTT.

The rearrangement links TRBV5-1 to TRBJ2-1; D is unclear. This CDR3 is 12 amino acids long. Trimming took 3 bases from V and 3 from J, leaving 4 bases between them. The germline gives CDR1 SGHRS, CDR2 YFSETQ. CDR3 bases: TGCGCCAGCAGCTCTCACTACAATGAGCAGTTCTTC. Translated: CASSSHYNEQFF.

V gene TRBV7-3 combines with J gene TRBJ2-7; D possibly corresponds to TRBD1 (6 bases). Per the germline V gene, CDR1 is SGHTA and CDR2 is FQGTGA. V was shortened by 0 bases and J by 5 bases, with 11 bases between the two germline ends. CDR3 size: 14 residues. The CDR3 sequence: CASSLTRTDNEQYF. DNA for the CDR3: TGTGCCAGCAGCTTAACGAGGACAGACAACGAGCAGTACTTC.

Comment on this clone: Sequence at one end of the junction differs from germline and may be a read error. V and J are TRBV6-1 and TRBJ1-5, with 7 bases fitting TRBD1. Germline V gene data show CDR1 as MNHNS and CDR2 as SASEGT. The CDR3 covers 13 residues. The CDR3 reads CATRDSSSQPQHF. CDR3 DNA: TGTGCCACCAGGGACAGTAGCAGTCAGCCCCAGCATTTT.

This chain joins TRBV30 and TRBJ2-7, with a tentative D call TRBD1 (5 bases). The CDR3 contains 12 residues. Between the trimmed V and J ends, which lost 3 bases and 2 bases, there was a span of 8 bases. Germline CDR1 GTSNPN, CDR2 SVGIG (reference sequence). The DNA for the CDR3 is TGTGCCTGGAGCAGGGAAGCCTACGAGCAGTACTTC. This codes for CAWSREAYEQYF.

This chain uses TRBV21-1 with TRBJ2-3; the D call TRBD2 from the table was never checked on the DNA. TRBV21-1 is reported as a pseudogene. This CDR3 spans 10 amino acids. The CDR3 DNA reads TGTGCCAGCAGAGTCGGTACGCAGTATTTT. This encodes CASRVGTQYF.

This chain joins TRBV2 and TRBJ2-2; 9 nucleotides line up with TRBD2. The CDR3 is 13 amino acids. The germline gives CDR1 SNHLY, CDR2 FYNNEI. V shed 6 bases, J shed 6 bases, and the junction held 2 bases outside the gene matches. The CDR3 bases are TGTGCCAGCAGGGAGCGGGAGGCCGGGGAGCTGTTTTTT. This codes for CASREREAGELFF.

The V gene is TRBV5-1, the J gene TRBJ2-1; 7 bases agree with TRBD2. CDR1 is SGHRS, CDR2 YFSETQ, per germline. The V and J ends lost 1 base and 1 base, in that order; junction bases with no gene match: 8. The length of the CDR3 is 17 residues. The CDR3 loop is CASSLPVVGGSYNEQFF. The CDR3 region has the DNA TGCGCCAGCAGCTTGCCCGTAGTGGGAGGGTCCTACAATGAGCAGTTCTTC. The full variable domain, completed using reference TRBV5-1 and TRBJ2-1, is KAGVTQTPRYLIKTRGQQVTLSCSPISGHRSVSWYQQTPGQGLQFLFEYFSETQRNKGNFPGRFSGRQFSNSRSEMNVSTLELGDSALYLCASSLPVVGGSYNEQFFGPGTRLTVL.

This clone appeared once. This chain connects TRBV5-1 to TRBJ2-1, with D tentatively TRBD1 (5 bases). From germline, CDR1 is SGHRS and CDR2 YFSETQ. This CDR3 comprises 14 residues. V lost 0 bases, J lost 10 bases, and 14 bases lay in between. CDR3 amino acids: CASSLEGLAREQFF. The CDR3 coding sequence is TGCGCCAGCAGCTTGGAGGGGTTGGCGCGCGAGCAGTTCTTC.

V gene TRBV14 combines with J gene TRBJ2-1; D possibly matches TRBD1 or TRBD2 (5 bases each). The V and J ends lost 3 bases and 6 bases respectively, with 21 bases between them. The CDR3 length is 17 residues. CDR1 and CDR2 (germline): SGHDN, FVKESK. CDR3 sequence: CASSQRGRFSVINEQFF. The CDR3 DNA sequence: TGTGCCAGCAGCCAGAGGGGCCGGTTTAGCGTGATCAATGAGCAGTTCTTC.

The chain couples TRBV5-4 to TRBJ2-1, with 8 bases that match TRBD1. Germline V gives CDR1 SGHNT, CDR2 YYREEE (reference sequence). CDR3 length equals 16 residues. The V segment lost 4 bases and the J segment 4 bases; nucleotides outside the gene matches: 10. CDR3 in DNA: TGTGCCAGCAGCCCCGGACAGGGCAGCGGTTACAATGAGCAGTTCTTC. Translation: CASSPGQGSGYNEQFF.

The chain uses TRBV27 and TRBJ2-5; D remains unclear. Trimming stripped 6 bases from V and 4 bases from J, with 12 bases between. The length of the CDR3 is 13 residues. In germline, CDR1 is MNHEY, CDR2 SMNVEV (reference sequence). The CDR3: CASSSVWGETQYF. CDR3 coding DNA: TGTGCCAGCAGCTCCGTCTGGGGAGAGACCCAGTACTTC.

By share, this clone ranks as medium-sized (0.01 to 0.1%). The rearrangement uses TRBV2 and TRBJ1-6; perhaps TRBD1 as D (6 bases). The CDR3 extends over 14 amino acids. From germline, CDR1 is SNHLY and CDR2 FYNNEI. V lost 4 bases, J lost 6 bases, and 10 bases lay in between. CDR3 sequence: CASSGTDFNSPLHF. Here the CDR3 DNA reads TGTGCCAGCAGTGGGACAGACTTTAATTCACCCCTCCACTTT.

V and J are TRBV5-4 and TRBJ1-3, with D possibly TRBD1 on 5 matching bases. The CDR3 runs to 16 residues. In germline, CDR1 is SGHNT, CDR2 YYREEE (reference sequence). Trimming stripped 3 bases from V and 0 bases from J, with 13 bases between. CDR3 region: CASSYGGAISGNTIYF. CDR3 DNA: TGTGCCAGCAGCTATGGGGGAGCGATCTCTGGAAACACCATATATTTT.

The chain combines TRBV29-1 with TRBJ2-6; no reliable D call. The CDR3 contains 12 residues. V was cut by 6 bases and J by 0 bases, with 3 bases left in between. Germline CDR1 and CDR2: SQVTM and ANQGSEA. This chain's CDR3 is CSVISGANVLTF. The CDR3 DNA is TGCAGCGTCATCTCTGGGGCCAACGTCCTGACTTTC.

The rearrangement links TRBV28 to TRBJ2-7; D is unclear. Germline lookup yields CDR1 MDHEN and CDR2 SYDVKM. CDR3 length: 14 residues. V gave up 6 bases and J gave up 2 bases, with 14 bases separating them. CDR3 DNA: TGTGCCAGCAGCCTGAGCCTCCCTCCCTACGAGCAGTACTTC. Translating gives CASSLSLPPYEQYF. Complete variable domain (other parts from reference TRBV28 and TRBJ2-7): DVKVTQSSRYLVKRTGEKVFLECVQDMDHENMFWYRQDPGLGLRLIYFSYDVKMKEKGDIPEGYSVSREKKERFSLILESASTNQTSMYLCASSLSLPPYEQYFGPGTRLTVT.